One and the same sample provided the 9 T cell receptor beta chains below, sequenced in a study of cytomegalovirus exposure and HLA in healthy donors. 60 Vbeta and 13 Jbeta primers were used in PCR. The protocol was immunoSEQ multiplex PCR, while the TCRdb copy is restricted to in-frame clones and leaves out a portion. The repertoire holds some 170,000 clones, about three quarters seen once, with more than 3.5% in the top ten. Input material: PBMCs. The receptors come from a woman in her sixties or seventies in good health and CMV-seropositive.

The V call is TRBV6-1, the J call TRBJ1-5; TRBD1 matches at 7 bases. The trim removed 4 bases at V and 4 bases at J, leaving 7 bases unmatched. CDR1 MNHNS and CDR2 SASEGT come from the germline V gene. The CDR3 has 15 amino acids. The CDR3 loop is CASSGSRDRNQPQHF. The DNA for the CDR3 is TGTGCCAGCAGTGGGTCGCGGGACAGAAATCAGCCCCAGCATTTT.

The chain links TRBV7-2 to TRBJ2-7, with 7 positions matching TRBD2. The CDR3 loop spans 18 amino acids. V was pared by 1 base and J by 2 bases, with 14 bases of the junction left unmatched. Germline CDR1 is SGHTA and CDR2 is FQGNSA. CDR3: CASSLVGVVAGVTYEQYF. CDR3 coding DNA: TGTGCCAGCAGCTTAGTGGGTGTGGTTGCGGGAGTTACCTACGAGCAGTACTTC. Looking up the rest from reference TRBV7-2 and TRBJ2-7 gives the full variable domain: GAGVSQSPSNKVTEKGKDVELRCDPISGHTALYWYRQSLGQGLEFLIYFQGNSAPDKSGLPSDRFSAERTGGSVSTLTIQRTQQEDSAVYLCASSLVGVVAGVTYEQYFGPGTRLTVT.

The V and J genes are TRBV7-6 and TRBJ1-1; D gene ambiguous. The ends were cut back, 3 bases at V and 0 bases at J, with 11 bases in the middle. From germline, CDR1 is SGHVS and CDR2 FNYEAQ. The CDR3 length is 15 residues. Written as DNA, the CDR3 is TGTGCCAGCAGCTTTGGAGGGTACATGAACACTGAAGCTTTCTTT. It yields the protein CASSFGGYMNTEAFF.

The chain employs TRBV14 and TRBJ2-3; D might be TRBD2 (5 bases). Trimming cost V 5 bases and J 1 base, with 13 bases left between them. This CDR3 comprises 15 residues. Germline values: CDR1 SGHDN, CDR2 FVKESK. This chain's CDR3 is CASSFTGSRTDTQYF. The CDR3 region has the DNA TGTGCCAGCAGCTTTACGGGGTCCCGCACAGATACGCAGTATTTT.

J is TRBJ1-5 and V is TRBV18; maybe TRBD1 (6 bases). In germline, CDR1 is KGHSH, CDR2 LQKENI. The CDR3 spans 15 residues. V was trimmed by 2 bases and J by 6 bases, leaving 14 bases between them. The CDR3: CASSPVEGVRQPQHF. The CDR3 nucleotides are TGTGCCAGCTCACCAGTAGAGGGGGTGCGTCAGCCCCAGCATTTT.

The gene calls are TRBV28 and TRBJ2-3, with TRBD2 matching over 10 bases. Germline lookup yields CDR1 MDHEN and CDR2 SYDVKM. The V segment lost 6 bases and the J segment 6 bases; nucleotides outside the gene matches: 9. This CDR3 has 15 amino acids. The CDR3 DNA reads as TGTGCCAGCAGCACGGGAGCGGGGGGGCGGGATACGCAGTATTTT. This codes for CASSTGAGGRDTQYF.

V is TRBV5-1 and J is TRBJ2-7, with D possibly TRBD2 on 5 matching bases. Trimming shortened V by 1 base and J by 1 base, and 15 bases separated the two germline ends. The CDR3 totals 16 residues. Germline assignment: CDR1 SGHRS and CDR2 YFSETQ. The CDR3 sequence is CASSLRVGEISYEQYF. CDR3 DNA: TGCGCCAGCAGCTTGAGGGTCGGGGAAATATCCTACGAGCAGTACTTC.

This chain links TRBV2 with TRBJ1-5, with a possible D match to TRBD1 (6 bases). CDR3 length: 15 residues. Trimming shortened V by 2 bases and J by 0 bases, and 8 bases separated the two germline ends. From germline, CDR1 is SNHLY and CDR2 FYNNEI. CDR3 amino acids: CASSEKQGSNQPQHF. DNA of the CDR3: TGTGCCAGCAGTGAAAAACAGGGTAGCAATCAGCCCCAGCATTTT.

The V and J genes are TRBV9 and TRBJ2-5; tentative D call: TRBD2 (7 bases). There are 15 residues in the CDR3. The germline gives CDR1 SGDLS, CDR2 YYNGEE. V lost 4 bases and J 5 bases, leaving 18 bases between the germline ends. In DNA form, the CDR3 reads TGTGCCAGCAGCCCCCGAGGGGAGGGGGGGGAGACCCAGTACTTC. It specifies CASSPRGEGGETQYF.